The clone carrying this TCR beta chain was observed once. Its antigen remains unidentified. CDR1 and CDR2 (germline): SGHDT, YYEEEE. The length of the CDR3 is 15 residues. V was pared by 2 bases and J by 2 bases, with 5 bases of the junction left unmatched. There was at least one pre-ART PBMC sample for each donor, plus at least two post-ART PBMC samples. The libraries were made with immunoSEQ v3.0 at survey level. The data were produced by immunoSEQ multiplex PCR, yet TCRdb's version contains in-frame clones alone and is incomplete. The data show tens of thousands of clones, 80% seen once. The data were obtained in a study of long-term antiretroviral therapy in people with HIV. General study findings and limits: Clonal expansions arising prior to ART prevailed in the repertoire at every time point.

The starting material was unsorted PBMCs, obtained 0.3 years after starting antiretroviral therapy. The TCR was taken from a man in his forties with HIV. V and J are TRBV5-6 and TRBJ2-7; 9 nucleotides align to TRBD2. The CDR3 nucleotides read TGTGCCAGCAGCTTTGGGGCGGGGGGGACCTACGAGCAGTACTTC. Translated, it gives CASSFGAGGTYEQYF.